This is a list of T cell receptor beta chains from one sample in a study of T cells after yellow fever vaccination. MiXCR, applied by TCRdb to the 5' RACE reads, yields one record per CDR3 protein. The sample consists of hundreds of thousands of distinct CDR3 sequences, roughly an eighth of them appearing once. The sequencing used PBMCs, collected on the day of the yellow fever booster vaccination. The source of these receptors is a man aged 25-45 years who received the YFV17D yellow fever vaccine. CDR3s include the opening cysteine and the closing phenylalanine or tryptophan. D genes are given only for firm matches. Not all rows give a size; the values are once, few, many and, for expanded clones, a class.

>.|.|TRBJ2-1|TRBV7-7
TGTGCTAGCAGCCGTCAGGGATTGGGGACTGAGCAGTTCTTC
CASSRQGLGTEQFF
>.|many|TRBJ1-1|TRBV4-2
TGTGCCAGCAGCCAAGCGATGGCCACTGAAGCTTTCTTT
CASSQAMATEAFF
>TRBD1|few|TRBJ2-3|TRBV24-1
TGTGCCACCAGTGAAACAGGGGGGCGGACAGATACGCAGTATTTT
CATSETGGRTDTQYF
>TRBD1|few|TRBJ2-1|TRBV5-1
TGCGCCAGCAGCGACAGGGTGGGCTACAATGAGCAGTTCTTC
CASSDRVGYNEQFF
>.|.|TRBJ2-5|TRBV24-1
TGTGCCACCAGTGAAACGGATGGGAGAGAGACCCAGTACTTC
CATSETDGRETQYF
>TRBD1|few|TRBJ2-1|TRBV3-1
TGTGCCAGCAGCCAAGGGTCAGGGGGCGGTTACAATGAGCAGTTCTTC
CASSQGSGGGYNEQFF
>TRBD2|few|TRBJ2-1|TRBV6-2/TRBV6-3
TGTGCCAGCAGTTACTCCGGGACTAGCCGGTCTTATGAGCAGTTCTTC
CASSYSGTSRSYEQFF
>.|.|TRBJ2-3|TRBV30
TGTGCCTGGAGGCTGGTCGCCACAGATACGCAGTATTTT
CAWRLVATDTQYF
>.|many|TRBJ2-1|TRBV12-3/TRBV12-4
TGTGCCAGCAGTTTAGAGTCTTACGGGGACAATGAGCAGTTCTTC
CASSLESYGDNEQFF
>TRBD2|few|TRBJ2-1|TRBV7-9
TGTGCCAGCAGCTCCCAAGGGACTACCTCCTACAATGAGCAGTTCTTC
CASSSQGTTSYNEQFF
>TRBD1|few|TRBJ1-4|TRBV20-1
TGCAGTGCTACCCAGGGGGCAGGGACTAATGAAAAACTGTTTTTT
CSATQGAGTNEKLFF
>TRBD2|.|TRBJ2-3|TRBV12-3/TRBV12-4
TGTGCCAGCAGTTGGACAGCGGGAGGCCCAGATACGCAGTATTTT
CASSWTAGGPDTQYF
>.|.|TRBJ1-2|TRBV6-5
TGTGCCAGCAGTTACGGGGGGACTGCCCGGGGCTACACCTTC
CASSYGGTARGYTF
>TRBD1|.|TRBJ2-1|TRBV20-1
TGCAGTGCTCCACGACAGGGGGCTGGGGAGCAGTTCTTC
CSAPRQGAGEQFF
>.|few|TRBJ2-1|TRBV6-2/TRBV6-3
TGTGCCAGCAGCCCCCTGGGCGAGCATTACAATGAGCAGTTCTTC
CASSPLGEHYNEQFF
>.|.|TRBJ2-1|TRBV6-1
TGTGCCAGCAGCGGGGGGAGGGGGGGCCTAGGCGCCTTCAATGAGCAGTTCTTC
CASSGGRGGLGAFNEQFF
>TRBD1|.|TRBJ1-2|TRBV2
TGTGCCAGCAGTTTTGCAGGGGGCTCCTATGGCTACACCTTC
CASSFAGGSYGYTF
>.|many|TRBJ2-6|TRBV5-1
TGCGCCAGCAGCTTGGAACGGCAGACCGACAACGTCCTGACTTTC
CASSLERQTDNVLTF
>TRBD1|.|TRBJ2-1|TRBV7-2
TGTGCCAGCCGCCAGGGGACAGGGGCTTACAATGAGCAGTTCTTC
CASRQGTGAYNEQFF
>TRBD2|.|TRBJ2-7|TRBV27
TGTGCCAGCAGTTTATCAGTGACTAGCGTATCCTACGAGCAGTACTTC
CASSLSVTSVSYEQYF
>.|few|TRBJ2-3|TRBV9
TGTGCCAGCAGCGTAGCAGTTAGTTCTTCAGATACGCAGTATTTT
CASSVAVSSSDTQYF
>.|few|TRBJ1-3|TRBV3-1
TGTGCCAGCAGCCAAGGACAGATCTCTGGAAACACCATATATTTT
CASSQGQISGNTIYF
>.|.|TRBJ2-7|TRBV12-3/TRBV12-4
TGTGCCAGCATCTACGGGGGGCCCTCCTACGAGCAGTACTTC
CASIYGGPSYEQYF